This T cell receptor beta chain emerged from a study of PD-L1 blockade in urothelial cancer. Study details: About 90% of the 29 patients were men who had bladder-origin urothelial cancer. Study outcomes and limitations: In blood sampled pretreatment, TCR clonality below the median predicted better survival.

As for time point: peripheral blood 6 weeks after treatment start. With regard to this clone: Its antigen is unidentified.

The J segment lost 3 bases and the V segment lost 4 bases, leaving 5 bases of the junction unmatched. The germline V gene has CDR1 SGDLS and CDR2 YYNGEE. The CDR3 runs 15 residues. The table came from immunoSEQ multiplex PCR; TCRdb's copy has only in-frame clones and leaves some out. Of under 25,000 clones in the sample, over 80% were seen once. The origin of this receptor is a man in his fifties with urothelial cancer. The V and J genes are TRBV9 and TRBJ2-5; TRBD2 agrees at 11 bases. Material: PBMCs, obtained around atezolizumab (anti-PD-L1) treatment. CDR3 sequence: CASSSKGLAEETQYF. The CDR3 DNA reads TGTGCCAGCAGCTCAAAGGGACTAGCGGAAGAGACCCAGTACTTC.